The rows below give T cell receptor beta chains drawn from one sample of a study of blood T cells in healthy people across ages. TCRdb reprocessed the 5' RACE reads via MiXCR and lists one record per CDR3 protein. The data contain just under 900,000 distinct CDR3 sequences, around 26% of them singletons. The sample was blood. The receptor set was obtained from a woman of 80 years or more in good health. Each CDR3 is given with its conserved first and last residue. The D gene is left open where the match is weak. Not every row has a clone size; where given, it reads once, few, many or a size class.

V gene	CDR3 length	D gene	clone size	J gene	CDR3 protein	CDR3 DNA
TRBV5-1	17	-	many	TRBJ1-1	CASSSLGAGSENTEAFF	TGCGCCAGCAGCTCCCTTGGGGCAGGGAGCGAGAACACTGAAGCTTTCTTT
TRBV7-6	15	-	-	TRBJ2-6	CASSPIPSGASVLTF	TGTGCCAGCAGCCCGATACCTTCTGGGGCCAGCGTCCTGACTTTT
TRBV5-1	16	TRBD1	-	TRBJ2-1	CASSFPFGTGWDEQFF	TGCGCCAGCAGCTTCCCGTTTGGGACAGGGTGGGATGAGCAGTTCTTC
TRBV5-1	16	-	-	TRBJ1-1	CASSSAEMGMNTEAFF	TGCGCCAGCAGCTCTGCAGAAATGGGGATGAACACTGAAGCTTTCTTT
TRBV3-1	16	TRBD2	-	TRBJ2-5	CASSPYASGGGKTQYF	TGTGCCAGCAGCCCCTATGCTAGCGGGGGGGGAAAGACCCAGTACTTC
TRBV18	14	TRBD1	many	TRBJ2-7	CASSPGQASGEQYF	TGTGCCAGCTCACCCGGACAGGCCTCTGGCGAGCAGTACTTC
TRBV19	13	TRBD1	-	TRBJ1-4	CATRRQGNEKLFF	TGTGCCACTAGAAGACAGGGGAATGAAAAACTGTTTTTT
TRBV7-2	18	TRBD1	-	TRBJ2-7	CASRLRGGIGQGLYGQYF	TGTGCCAGCAGACTTCGGGGCGGAATTGGACAGGGCCTCTACGGGCAGTACTTC
TRBV3-1	16	TRBD2	-	TRBJ2-1	CASSQVAGPTGNEQFF	TGTGCCAGCAGCCAAGTAGCGGGACCTACTGGCAATGAGCAGTTCTTC
TRBV11-2	15	-	-	TRBJ1-6	CASSSPRTEGSPPHF	TGTGCCAGCAGCTCCCCAAGGACGGAAGGTTCACCCCCCCACTTT
TRBV6-5	15	-	many	TRBJ2-7	CASSYSTQAYYEQYF	TGTGCCAGCAGTTACTCGACCCAGGCTTACTACGAGCAGTACTTC
TRBV6-5	12	TRBD1	few	TRBJ2-1	CASSRDSLGQFF	TGTGCCAGCAGCCGGGACAGCCTAGGGCAGTTCTTC
TRBV19	15	-	few	TRBJ2-3	CASSIGGGATDTQYF	TGTGCCAGTAGTATAGGTGGGGGGGCTACAGATACGCAGTATTTT
TRBV7-2	13	-	-	TRBJ2-7	CASSPQRLTEQYF	TGTGCCAGCAGCCCTCAACGACTCACCGAGCAGTACTTC
TRBV7-9	13	-	many	TRBJ2-5	CASSLIREETQYF	TGTGCCAGCAGCTTAATAAGGGAAGAGACCCAGTACTTC
TRBV6-6	15	-	few	TRBJ2-3	CASSYAGPSTDTQYF	TGTGCCAGCAGTTACGCGGGGCCTAGCACAGATACGCAGTATTTT
TRBV15	15	-	few	TRBJ1-1	CATSREMDQNTEAFF	TGTGCCACCAGCAGAGAGATGGATCAGAACACTGAAGCTTTCTTT
TRBV5-6	14	-	many	TRBJ2-5	CASSRQGYQETQYF	TGTGCCAGCAGCAGACAAGGCTACCAAGAGACCCAGTACTTC
TRBV6-4	16	TRBD2	many	TRBJ2-5	CASSPGRGGIGETQYF	TGTGCCAGCAGTCCCGGGAGGGGCGGTATTGGGGAGACCCAGTACTTC
TRBV20-1	14	-	-	TRBJ1-4	CSARGLGVDEKRFF	TGCAGTGCTAGAGGATTAGGTGTGGATGAAAAACGGTTTTTT
TRBV9	15	-	many	TRBJ2-1	CASSATPRLANEQFF	TGTGCCAGCAGCGCTACTCCCCGCCTCGCCAATGAGCAGTTCTTC
TRBV19	15	-	-	TRBJ1-1	CASSPASLGRTEAFF	TGTGCCAGTAGTCCGGCCTCCCTGGGAAGGACTGAAGCTTTCTTT
TRBV7-2	12	-	few	TRBJ1-1	CASSLVGGPAFF	TGTGCCAGCAGCTTAGTCGGGGGTCCAGCTTTCTTT
TRBV3-1	14	TRBD1	-	TRBJ2-2	CASSTGQGAGELFF	TGTGCCAGCAGCACGGGACAGGGTGCCGGGGAGCTGTTTTTT
TRBV10-3	13	-	many	TRBJ1-2	CAISESGPTGYTF	TGTGCCATCAGTGAGTCGGGACCAACGGGCTACACCTTC
TRBV6-5	13	-	-	TRBJ2-7	CASSFSDRDEQYF	TGTGCCAGCAGTTTTTCGGACCGGGACGAGCAGTACTTC
TRBV18	13	-	few	TRBJ2-7	CASTPSPSYEQYF	TGTGCCAGCACACCAAGCCCCTCCTACGAGCAGTACTTC
TRBV9	15	-	few	TRBJ2-3	CASSISTGDTDTQYF	TGTGCCAGCAGCATTTCGACTGGGGACACAGATACGCAGTATTTT
TRBV12-3/TRBV12-4	12	-	-	TRBJ2-1	CVSSPRYNEQFF	TGTGTCAGCAGTCCCAGGTACAATGAGCAGTTCTTC
TRBV12-3/TRBV12-4	15	-	many	TRBJ2-3	CASSYTQGSGDTQYF	TGTGCCAGCAGCTACACCCAGGGGTCGGGAGATACGCAGTATTTT
TRBV27	15	TRBD1	-	TRBJ2-1	CASNFRTGQRNRQFF	TGTGCCAGCAATTTTAGGACAGGGCAGAGGAATAGGCAGTTCTTC
TRBV25-1	15	-	many	TRBJ1-2	CASSEPTGLNYGYTF	TGTGCCAGCAGTGAACCTACAGGGCTAAACTATGGCTACACCTTC
TRBV7-2	13	-	few	TRBJ2-5	CASSFASEATQYF	TGTGCCAGCAGCTTCGCCTCAGAGGCGACCCAGTACTTC
TRBV7-9	15	TRBD2	-	TRBJ2-1	CASNLAVAGEDEQFF	TGTGCCAGCAACCTCGCAGTAGCGGGGGAGGATGAGCAGTTCTTC
TRBV4-2	16	TRBD1	-	TRBJ1-1	CASSHAGTGRSTEAFF	TGTGCCAGCAGCCATGCCGGGACAGGGCGAAGCACTGAAGCTTTCTTT
TRBV2	15	-	-	TRBJ1-4	CACSGTPVTNEKLFF	TGTGCCTGCAGTGGGACACCTGTAACTAATGAAAAACTGTTTTTT
TRBV7-2	15	TRBD2	-	TRBJ2-1	CASSREAQLHNEQFF	TGTGCCAGCAGCCGGGAGGCCCAACTCCACAATGAGCAGTTCTTC
TRBV20-1	15	TRBD1	-	TRBJ1-1	CSAPPGQGASTEAFF	TGCAGTGCTCCGCCGGGACAGGGGGCGAGTACTGAAGCTTTCTTT
TRBV20-1	12	-	-	TRBJ1-1	CSARGVDRRAFF	TGCAGTGCTAGAGGGGTGGACCGGAGGGCTTTCTTT
TRBV29-1	12	-	-	TRBJ1-1	CSVCSGLAEAFF	TGCAGCGTTTGTTCAGGCTTGGCTGAAGCTTTCTTT
TRBV20-1	12	-	many	TRBJ2-5	CSAIGQQETQYF	TGCAGTGCTATAGGACAGCAAGAGACCCAGTACTTC
TRBV12-3/TRBV12-4	14	TRBD1	-	TRBJ1-1	CASTQTGTNTEAFF	TGTGCCAGCACCCAGACAGGGACGAACACTGAAGCTTTCTTT
TRBV5-1	16	TRBD1	many	TRBJ2-3	CASSFLGTDSTDTQYF	TGCGCCAGCAGCTTCCTAGGGACAGACAGCACAGATACGCAGTATTTT
TRBV12-3/TRBV12-4	12	TRBD2	-	TRBJ2-4	CASGLGGETQYF	TGTGCCAGCGGTTTGGGGGGGGAGACACAGTACTTC